This is a list of T cell receptor beta chains from one sample in a study of vaccination effects on CD4 cells after COVID-19. Antigen specificity for these receptors is unknown. This table comes from immunoSEQ multiplex PCR, and its TCRdb copy is limited to in-frame clones, with some not included. The data hold fewer than 35,000 clones, with 70% to 80% observed a single time. The source material was CD4+ T cells from PBMCs cultured without peptide, sampled before COVID-19 vaccination. All receptors derive from a human donor who received a COVID-19 vaccine. The CDR3 runs from the conserved cysteine through the conserved F or W. The D gene is left open where the match is weak. Not all rows give a size; the values are once, few, many and, for expanded clones, a class.

>-|-|TRBJ2-3|TRBV3-1/TRBV3-2
CASSGGTHISQYF
TGTGCCAGCAGCGGGGGGACGCACATATCGCAGTATTTT
>few|-|TRBJ1-5|TRBV6-4
CASSDYVNQPQHF
TGTGCCAGCAGTGACTACGTTAATCAGCCCCAGCATTTT
>few|TRBD1|TRBJ1-2|TRBV6-4
CASSDGNRGIDGYTF
TGTGCCAGCAGTGACGGAAACAGGGGGATAGATGGCTACACCTTC
>few|TRBD1|TRBJ1-2|TRBV19
CASSKQGNYGYTF
TGTGCCAGTAGCAAACAGGGGAACTATGGCTACACCTTC
>-|-|TRBJ1-3|TRBV7-9
CASSPSGTAGNTIYF
TGTGCCAGCAGCCCATCGGGGACGGCTGGAAACACCATATATTTT
>-|-|TRBJ1-1|TRBV5-1
CASSLGGGDTEAFF
TGCGCCAGCAGCTTGGGGGGGGGAGACACTGAAGCTTTCTTT
>-|TRBD2|TRBJ2-2|TRBV7-7
CASSLGSRGGTGELFF
TGTGCCAGCAGCTTAGGTTCCCGGGGGGGCACCGGGGAGCTGTTTTTT
>few|-|TRBJ1-1|TRBV2
CASRTRQEVGTEAFF
TGTGCCAGCAGGACCCGACAGGAAGTGGGGACTGAAGCTTTCTTT
>few|-|TRBJ2-3|TRBV5-4
CASSTGQPTDTQYF
TGTGCCAGCAGCACCGGACAGCCCACAGATACGCAGTATTTT
>-|TRBD1|TRBJ1-1|TRBV5-7
CASSHRDSHKLNTEAFF
TGTGCCAGCAGCCACCGGGACAGCCATAAATTGAACACTGAAGCTTTCTTT
>-|-|TRBJ2-7|TRBV27
CASGLSSAGTYEQYF
TGTGCCAGCGGACTATCTTCAGCGGGTACCTACGAGCAGTACTTC
>-|-|TRBJ2-7|TRBV3-1/TRBV3-2
CASSQDLSNTDPYEQYF
TGTGCCAGCAGCCAAGATTTGAGCAACACGGATCCCTACGAGCAGTACTTC
>-|-|TRBJ1-4|TRBV7-9
CAISPITATNEKLFF
TGTGCCATCTCACCAATTACAGCAACTAATGAAAAACTGTTTTTT
>-|TRBD2|TRBJ2-3|TRBV5-1
CASSEGAGVADTQYF
TGCGCCAGCAGCGAAGGTGCGGGAGTAGCAGATACGCAGTATTTT
>-|TRBD2|TRBJ2-5|TRBV12-3/TRBV12-4
CASRLAGGETQYF
TGTGCCAGCAGATTAGCGGGAGGAGAGACCCAGTACTTC
>-|-|TRBJ1-6|TRBV7-9
CASSQGVSAAGPLHF
TGTGCCAGCAGCCAGGGCGTTTCGGCGGCTGGGCCCCTCCACTTT
>-|-|TRBJ2-7|TRBV9
CASSVGGGGSYEQYF
TGTGCCAGCAGCGTAGGAGGGGGGGGATCCTACGAGCAGTACTTC
>few|-|TRBJ1-3|TRBV5-6
CASTGIQGNTIYF
TGTGCCAGCACCGGGATCCAGGGAAACACCATATATTTT
>-|-|TRBJ2-7|TRBV21-1
CASSNPREQYF
TGTGCCAGCAGCAACCCCCGCGAGCAGTACTTC
>-|-|TRBJ2-5|TRBV9
CASSVGTIGETQYF
TGTGCCAGCAGCGTAGGTACTATCGGCGAGACCCAGTACTTC
>-|TRBD1|TRBJ1-1|TRBV4-2
CASSQAGGNLPEAFF
TGTGCCAGCAGCCAGGCAGGGGGCAATCTCCCTGAAGCTTTCTTT
>-|TRBD1|TRBJ1-2|TRBV14
CASTVGQGYGYTF
TGTGCCAGCACAGTGGGACAGGGCTATGGCTACACCTTC
>-|TRBD1|TRBJ1-3|TRBV27
CASQDRAGNTIYF
TGTGCCAGCCAGGACAGGGCTGGAAACACCATATATTTT
>few|-|TRBJ2-3|TRBV5-1
CASSLSTDTQYF
TGCGCCAGCAGCTTGAGTACAGATACGCAGTATTTT
>-|TRBD1|TRBJ2-2|TRBV7-9
CASSLLAGTGGSGELFF
TGTGCCAGCAGCTTATTGGCCGGGACAGGAGGGTCCGGGGAGCTGTTTTTT
>-|-|TRBJ1-1|TRBV29-1
CTTRGVGTEAFF
TGCACGACTCGGGGGGTCGGCACTGAAGCTTTCTTT
>-|TRBD2|TRBJ2-1|TRBV3-1/TRBV3-2
CASSPSTSGGAVFQFF
TGTGCCAGCAGCCCTTCGACTAGCGGGGGGGCCGTCTTTCAGTTCTTC
>-|-|TRBJ1-1|TRBV11-1
CASSLGQHLNTEAFF
TGTGCCAGCAGCTTAGGTCAACACCTGAACACTGAAGCTTTCTTT
>-|TRBD1|TRBJ1-2|TRBV24-1
CATSDMTGDGYTF
TGTGCCACCAGTGATATGACAGGGGACGGCTACACCTTC
>-|-|TRBJ1-2|TRBV6-5
CASSSRGTSYGYTF
TGTGCCAGCAGTTCACGCGGGACATCCTATGGCTACACCTTC
>-|TRBD2|TRBJ2-1|TRBV19
CASSAPLRGYNEQFF
TGTGCCAGTAGTGCCCCTTTGCGGGGGTACAATGAGCAGTTCTTC
>few|-|TRBJ1-1|TRBV5-4
CASSLGGMNTEAFF
TGTGCCAGCAGCTTGGGAGGGATGAACACTGAAGCTTTCTTT
>-|TRBD2|TRBJ2-1|TRBV4-2
CASSQDLMSGRLGEQFF
TGTGCCAGCAGCCAAGATCTAATGAGCGGGAGGTTAGGTGAGCAGTTCTTC